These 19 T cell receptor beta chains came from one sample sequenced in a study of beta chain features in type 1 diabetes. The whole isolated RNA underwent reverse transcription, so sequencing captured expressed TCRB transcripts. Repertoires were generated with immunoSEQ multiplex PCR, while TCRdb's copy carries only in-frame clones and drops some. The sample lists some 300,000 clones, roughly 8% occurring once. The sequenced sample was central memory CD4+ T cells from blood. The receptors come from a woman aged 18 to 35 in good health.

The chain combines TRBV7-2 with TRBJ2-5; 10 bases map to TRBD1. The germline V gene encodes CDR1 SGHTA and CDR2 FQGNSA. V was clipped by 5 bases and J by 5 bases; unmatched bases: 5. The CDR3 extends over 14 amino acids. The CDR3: CASSPWTGGETQYF. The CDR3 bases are TGTGCCAGCAGCCCTTGGACAGGGGGGGAGACCCAGTACTTC.

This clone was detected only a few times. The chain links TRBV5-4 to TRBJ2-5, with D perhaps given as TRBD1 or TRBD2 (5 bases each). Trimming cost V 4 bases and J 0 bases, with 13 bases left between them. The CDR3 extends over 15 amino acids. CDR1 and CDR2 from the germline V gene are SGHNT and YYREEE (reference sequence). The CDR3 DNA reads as TGTGCCAGCAGCACCCCCTGGGGGAACCAAGAGACCCAGTACTTC. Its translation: CASSTPWGNQETQYF.

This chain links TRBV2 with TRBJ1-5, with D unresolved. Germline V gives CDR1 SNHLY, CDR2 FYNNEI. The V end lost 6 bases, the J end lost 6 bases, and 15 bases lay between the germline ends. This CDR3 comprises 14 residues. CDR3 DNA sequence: TGTGCCAGCAGCTTGAGTCTTTGGGGTCAGCCCCAGCATTTT. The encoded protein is CASSLSLWGQPQHF.

The CDR3 sequence: CASTANRTPYEQYF. DNA of the CDR3: TGTGCCAGCACCGCGAACAGGACGCCCTACGAGCAGTACTTC. The chain is built from TRBV6-5 and TRBJ2-7; tentative D call: TRBD1 (5 bases). The V and J ends lost 7 bases and 2 bases respectively, with 15 bases between them. Germline CDR1 and CDR2: MNHEY and SVGAGI. This CDR3 comprises 14 residues.

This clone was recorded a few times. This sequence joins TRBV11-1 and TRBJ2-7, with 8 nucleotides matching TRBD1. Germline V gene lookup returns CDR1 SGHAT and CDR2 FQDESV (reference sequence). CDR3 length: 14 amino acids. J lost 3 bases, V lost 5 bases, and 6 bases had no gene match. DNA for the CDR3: TGTGCCAGCAGCCAGGACAGGGTTTACTACGAGCAGTACTTC. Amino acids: CASSQDRVYYEQYF.

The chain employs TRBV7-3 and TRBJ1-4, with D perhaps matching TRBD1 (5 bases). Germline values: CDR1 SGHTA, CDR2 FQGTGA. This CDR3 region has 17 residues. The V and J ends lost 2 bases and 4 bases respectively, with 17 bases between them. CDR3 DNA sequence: TGTGCCAGCAGCTTACAGCACCCGGGGCCTTTTAATGAAAAACTGTTTTTT. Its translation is CASSLQHPGPFNEKLFF.

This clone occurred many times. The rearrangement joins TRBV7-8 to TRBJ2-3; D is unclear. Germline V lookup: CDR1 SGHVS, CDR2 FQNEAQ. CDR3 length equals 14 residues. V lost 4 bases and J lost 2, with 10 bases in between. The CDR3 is CASSSRQNTDTQYF. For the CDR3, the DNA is TGTGCCAGCAGCTCCAGACAAAACACAGATACGCAGTATTTT. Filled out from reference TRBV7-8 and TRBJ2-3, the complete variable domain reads GAGVSQSPRYKVAKRGQDVALRCDPISGHVSLFWYQQALGQGPEFLTYFQNEAQLDKSGLPSDRFFAERPEGSVSTLKIQRTQQEDSAVYLCASSSRQNTDTQYFGPGTRLTVL.

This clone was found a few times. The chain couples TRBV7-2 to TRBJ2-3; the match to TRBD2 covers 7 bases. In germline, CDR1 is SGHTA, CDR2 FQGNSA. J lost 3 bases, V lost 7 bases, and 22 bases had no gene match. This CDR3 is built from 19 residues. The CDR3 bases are TGTGCCAGCAATCCCGGTAGGGCTAGCGGCAAAAGCGTTACAGATACGCAGTATTTT. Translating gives CASNPGRASGKSVTDTQYF. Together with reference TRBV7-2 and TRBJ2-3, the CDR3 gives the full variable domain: GAGVSQSPSNKVTEKGKDVELRCDPISGHTALYWYRQSLGQGLEFLIYFQGNSAPDKSGLPSDRFSAERTGGSVSTLTIQRTQQEDSAVYLCASNPGRASGKSVTDTQYFGPGTRLTVL.

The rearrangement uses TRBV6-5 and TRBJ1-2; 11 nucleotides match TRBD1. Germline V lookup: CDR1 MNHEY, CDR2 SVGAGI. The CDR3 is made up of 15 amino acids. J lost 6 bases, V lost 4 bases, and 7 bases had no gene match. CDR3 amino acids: CASSSVGTGGNGYTF. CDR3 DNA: TGTGCCAGCAGTTCAGTGGGGACAGGGGGGAATGGCTACACCTTC.

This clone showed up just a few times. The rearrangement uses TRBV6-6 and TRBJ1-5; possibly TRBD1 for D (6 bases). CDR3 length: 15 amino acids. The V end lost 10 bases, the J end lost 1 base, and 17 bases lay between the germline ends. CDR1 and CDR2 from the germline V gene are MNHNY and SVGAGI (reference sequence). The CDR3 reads CATKRTDSSNQPQHF. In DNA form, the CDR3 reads TGTGCCACCAAACGGACAGACTCAAGCAATCAGCCCCAGCATTTT.

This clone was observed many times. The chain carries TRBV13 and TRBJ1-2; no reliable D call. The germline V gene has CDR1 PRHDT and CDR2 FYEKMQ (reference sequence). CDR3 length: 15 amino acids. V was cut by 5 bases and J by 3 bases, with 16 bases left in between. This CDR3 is CASSPGSGGYYGYTF. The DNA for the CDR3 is TGTGCCAGCAGCCCCGGGTCCGGAGGATACTATGGCTACACCTTC.

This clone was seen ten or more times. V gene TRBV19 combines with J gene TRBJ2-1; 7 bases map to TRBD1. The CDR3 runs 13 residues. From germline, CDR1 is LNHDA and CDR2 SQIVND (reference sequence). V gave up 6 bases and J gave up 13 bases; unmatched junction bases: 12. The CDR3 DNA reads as TGTGCCAGTAGCCCCTGGAACAGGGGCGAACAGTTCTTC. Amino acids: CASSPWNRGEQFF.

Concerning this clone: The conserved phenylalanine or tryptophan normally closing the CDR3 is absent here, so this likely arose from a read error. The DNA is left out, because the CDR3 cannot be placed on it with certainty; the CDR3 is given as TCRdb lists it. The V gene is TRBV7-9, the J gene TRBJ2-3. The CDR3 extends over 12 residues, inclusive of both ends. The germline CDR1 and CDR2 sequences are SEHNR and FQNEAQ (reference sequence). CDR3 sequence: CASSPDLTEGSR.

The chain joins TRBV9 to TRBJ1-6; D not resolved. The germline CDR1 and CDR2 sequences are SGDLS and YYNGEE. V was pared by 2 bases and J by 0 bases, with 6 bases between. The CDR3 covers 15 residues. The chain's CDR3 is CASSVERSYNSPLHF. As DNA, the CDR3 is TGTGCCAGCAGCGTTGAGCGCTCCTATAATTCACCCCTCCACTTT.

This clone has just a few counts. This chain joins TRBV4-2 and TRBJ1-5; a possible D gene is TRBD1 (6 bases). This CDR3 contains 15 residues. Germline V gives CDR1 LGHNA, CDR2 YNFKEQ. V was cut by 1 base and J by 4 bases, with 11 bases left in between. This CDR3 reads CASSQAGTPNQPQHF. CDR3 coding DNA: TGTGCCAGCAGCCAAGCCGGGACACCGAATCAGCCCCAGCATTTT.

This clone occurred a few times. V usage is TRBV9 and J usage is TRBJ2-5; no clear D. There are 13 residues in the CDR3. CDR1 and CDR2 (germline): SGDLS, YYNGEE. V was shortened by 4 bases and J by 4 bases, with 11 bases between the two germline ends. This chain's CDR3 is CASSPPGGETQYF. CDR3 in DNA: TGTGCCAGCAGCCCCCCCGGCGGAGAGACCCAGTACTTC.

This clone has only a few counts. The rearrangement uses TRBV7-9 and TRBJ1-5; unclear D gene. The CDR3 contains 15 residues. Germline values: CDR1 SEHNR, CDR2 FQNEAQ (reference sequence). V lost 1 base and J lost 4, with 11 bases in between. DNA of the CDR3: TGTGCCAGCAGCTTAGAGGGCGGAGATAATCAGCCCCAGCATTTT. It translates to CASSLEGGDNQPQHF. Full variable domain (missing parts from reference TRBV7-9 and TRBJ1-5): DTGVSQNPRHKITKRGQNVTFRCDPISEHNRLYWYRQTLGQGPEFLTYFQNEAQLEKSRLLSDRFSAERPKGSFSTLEIQRTEQGDSAMYLCASSLEGGDNQPQHFGDGTRLSIL.

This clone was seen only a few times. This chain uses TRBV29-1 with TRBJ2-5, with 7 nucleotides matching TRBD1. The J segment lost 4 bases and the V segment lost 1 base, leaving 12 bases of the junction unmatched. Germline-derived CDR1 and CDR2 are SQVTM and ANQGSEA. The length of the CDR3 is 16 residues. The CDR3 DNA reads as TGCAGCGTTGAAGCCGGCCTGCGAAGGGGGCGAGAGACCCAGTACTTC. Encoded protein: CSVEAGLRRGRETQYF.

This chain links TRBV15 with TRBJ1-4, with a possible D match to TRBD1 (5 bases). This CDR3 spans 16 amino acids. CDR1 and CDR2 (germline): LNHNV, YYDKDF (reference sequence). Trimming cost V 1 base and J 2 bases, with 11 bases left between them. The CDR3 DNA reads TGTGCCACCAGCAGAGGCAGGCAGGGCACTAATGAAAAACTGTTTTTT. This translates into CATSRGRQGTNEKLFF. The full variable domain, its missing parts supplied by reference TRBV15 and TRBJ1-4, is DAMVIQNPRYQVTQFGKPVTLSCSQTLNHNVMYWYQQKSSQAPKLLFHYYDKDFNNEADTPDNFQSRRPNTSFCFLDIRSPGLGDTAMYLCATSRGRQGTNEKLFFGSGTQLSVL.